This is a list of T cell receptor beta chains from one sample in a study of response to subunit inactivated influenza vaccine. One entry per CDR3 protein, called by TCRdb with MiXCR from the RT-PCR reads. This table has a few hundred thousand distinct CDR3 sequences, about 15% appearing once. The sample consisted of PBMCs from blood, taken approximately 12 days after vaccination. Receptor source: a middle-aged man who received an inactivated influenza vaccine. Both conserved end residues are part of each CDR3. Fields, in order: clone size, V gene, D gene, CDR3 length, J gene, CDR3 protein, CDR3 DNA. The D gene is left open where the match is weak. Clone size is given for some rows only: seen once, a few or many times, or a class if the clone is expanded.

NA,TRBV7-2,NA,14,TRBJ1-5,CASSRRQYNQPQHF,TGTGCCAGCAGCCGTCGACAGTACAATCAGCCCCAGCATTTT
many,TRBV4-3,TRBD2,17,TRBJ2-1,CASSQGIAGTSYNEQFF,TGCGCCAGCAGCCAAGGCATAGCGGGGACATCCTACAATGAGCAGTTCTTC
NA,TRBV7-8,TRBD1,16,TRBJ1-1,CASSSGQLSMNTEAFF,TGTGCCAGCAGCTCGGGACAGTTAAGCATGAACACTGAAGCTTTCTTT
many,TRBV6-2/TRBV6-3,TRBD2,16,TRBJ2-7,CASSWTSGTSSYEQYF,TGTGCCAGCAGTTGGACTAGCGGGACGAGCTCCTACGAGCAGTACTTC
few,TRBV20-1,NA,13,TRBJ2-7,CSARAYDSYEQYF,TGCAGTGCTAGGGCTTACGATTCCTACGAGCAGTACTTC
NA,TRBV20-1,TRBD1,13,TRBJ2-7,CSATPGTVAEQYF,TGCAGTGCTACTCCTGGGACAGTAGCCGAGCAGTACTTC
NA,TRBV29-1,TRBD2,14,TRBJ2-2,CSVRGGLNTGELFF,TGCAGCGTCCGCGGGGGACTGAACACCGGGGAGCTGTTTTTT
NA,TRBV7-2,TRBD2,16,TRBJ2-5,CASSFASGGALETQYF,TGTGCCAGCAGCTTTGCTAGCGGGGGGGCCTTGGAGACCCAGTACTTC
many,TRBV6-5,NA,15,TRBJ2-5,CASSYSLTGRETQYF,TGTGCCAGCAGTTACTCGTTGACCGGGAGAGAGACCCAGTACTTC
few,TRBV7-9,NA,13,TRBJ2-1,CASSPPRDTEQFF,TGTGCCAGCAGCCCGCCGCGGGATACTGAGCAGTTCTTC
NA,TRBV4-1,TRBD1,12,TRBJ1-1,CASSQGTGRTFF,TGCGCCAGCAGCCAAGGGACAGGGAGGACTTTCTTT
NA,TRBV20-1,TRBD2,17,TRBJ2-1,CSARDTSRTSGYNEQFF,TGCAGTGCTAGAGACACTTCCAGGACTAGCGGCTACAATGAGCAGTTCTTC
few,TRBV11-1,TRBD2,15,TRBJ2-7,CASSLVLAGSNEQYF,TGTGCCAGCAGCTTAGTACTAGCGGGGAGCAACGAGCAGTACTTC
NA,TRBV7-8,NA,15,TRBJ1-5,CAGSLGGTFVQPQHF,TGTGCCGGCAGCTTAGGAGGGACCTTCGTTCAGCCCCAGCATTTT
NA,TRBV6-2/TRBV6-3,NA,16,TRBJ2-2,CASIPHILANTGELFF,TGTGCCAGCATTCCACATATCCTCGCGAACACCGGGGAGCTGTTTTTT
NA,TRBV28,NA,15,TRBJ2-2,CASGLSPSSTGELFF,TGTGCGAGCGGATTGTCTCCCTCCAGCACCGGGGAGCTGTTTTTT
few,TRBV7-9,NA,16,TRBJ2-3,CASSPLTTVGTDTQYF,TGTGCCAGCAGCCCGTTGACAACGGTAGGCACAGATACGCAGTATTTT
few,TRBV7-9,NA,16,TRBJ2-1,CASSPPSFPSYNEQFF,TGTGCCAGCAGCCCCCCTTCGTTCCCTTCCTACAATGAGCAGTTCTTC
many,TRBV4-1,TRBD2,15,TRBJ2-5,CASSQVPGLQETQYF,TGCGCCAGCAGCCAAGTACCGGGACTACAAGAGACCCAGTACTTC
NA,TRBV9,NA,14,TRBJ1-4,CASSAGGPNEKLFF,TGTGCCAGCAGCGCTGGGGGTCCTAATGAAAAACTGTTTTTT
once,TRBV20-1,NA,12,TRBJ2-5,CSARTQQETQYF,TGCAGTGCTAGGACCCAGCAGGAGACCCAGTACTTC
NA,TRBV4-1,NA,17,TRBJ2-3,CASSPHPGPTLTDTQYF,TGCGCCAGCAGCCCGCACCCGGGGCCTACTCTCACAGATACGCAGTATTTT
NA,TRBV4-3,TRBD1,19,TRBJ1-6,CASSQAGTGWSSYNSPLHF,TGCGCCAGCAGCCAAGCCGGGACAGGATGGAGCTCCTATAATTCACCCCTCCACTTT
few,TRBV10-3,NA,16,TRBJ1-1,CAISESIGAMNTEAFF,TGTGCCATCAGTGAGTCGATTGGGGCTATGAACACTGAAGCTTTCTTT
NA,TRBV14,NA,15,TRBJ2-2,CASSPGARDTGELFF,TGTGCCAGCAGCCCGGGGGCACGAGACACCGGGGAGCTGTTTTTT
few,TRBV6-1,NA,17,TRBJ2-2,CASSESRQARYAGELFF,TGTGCCAGCAGTGAATCCCGACAGGCACGGTATGCCGGGGAGCTGTTTTTT
NA,TRBV20-1,NA,14,TRBJ1-1,CSARGGTSNTEAFF,TGCAGTGCTAGAGGTGGGACCTCGAACACTGAAGCTTTCTTT
few,TRBV6-1,NA,15,TRBJ2-5,CASSPVSGSLKTQYF,TGTGCCAGCAGTCCGGTTTCGGGGTCGCTTAAGACCCAGTACTTC